A single sample is the source of the 16 T cell receptor beta chains below, sequenced in a study of regulatory T cells in long-lasting Graves disease (dated by TCRdb to about 2021). The time point tag for this specimen amounts to: newly diagnosed GD, antithyroid drugs for less than 3 months. For both TCR sequencing and RNA sequencing, RNA was extracted from PBMCs in TRIzol. Library construction relied on multiplex PCR. The data were produced on an Illumina HiSeq 4000. TCR beta libraries were built with iRepertoire HTBI primers and Arm-PCR amplification of CDR3 regions. In-frame beta chains were kept once TCRdb had trimmed the public reads at Q25 with fastp and called clones with MiXCR. Rows are unified per CDR3 protein, each entry keeping the most common DNA and genes. Recorded for this sample are 350,000 to 500,000 distinct CDR3 sequences; 14% of them occurred a single time. In total, the top ten clones hold around a sixth of the sample.

This same sample was also part of a study on T cells in Graves' hyperthyroidism and ophthalmopathy.

The input for sequencing was peripheral blood mononuclear cells (PBMCs), taken at new diagnosis, from a patient treated with antithyroid drugs. The receptors here all came from a woman aged 45-65 years with Graves disease. Donor details come from another sample of the same person, matched by shared clones.

J is TRBJ2-7 and V is TRBV11-2, with 9 bases identical to TRBD2. Trimming removed 1 base from V and 3 bases from J; junction bases left unmatched: 4. Germline-derived CDR1 and CDR2 are SGHAT and FQNNGV. CDR3 length: 15 amino acids. CDR3 in DNA: TGTGCCAGCAGCTTAGCCCTAGCGGGATGCTACGAGCAGTACTTC. Translation: CASSLALAGCYEQYF.

This chain joins TRBV7-2 and TRBJ2-1; D could derive from TRBD1 or TRBD2 (5 bases each). V dropped 4 bases and J dropped 7 bases, with 23 bases sitting between them. This CDR3 contains 17 residues. Germline CDR1 SGHTA, CDR2 FQGNSA. The CDR3 region is CASSSFWGIGQRNEQFF. Written as DNA, the CDR3 is TGTGCCAGCAGCTCCTTTTGGGGGATTGGACAACGGAATGAGCAGTTCTTC.

This rearrangement joins TRBV2 to TRBJ1-5; 8 bases agree with TRBD1. Trimming at V came to 7 bases and at J to 0 bases, leaving 5 bases not matched to a gene. The CDR3 has 15 residues. In germline, CDR1 is SNHLY, CDR2 FYNNEI. The CDR3 nucleotides read TGTGCCAGCACCCCGGACAGGGCTAGCAATCAGCCCCAGCATTTT. Protein product: CASTPDRASNQPQHF.

There are many counts of this clonotype. The CDR3 loop reads CASSLVVSEQFF. In DNA form, the CDR3 reads TGCGCCAGCAGCTTGGTTGTCAGTGAGCAGTTCTTC. The chain employs TRBV5-1 and TRBJ2-1; D unresolved. V shed 0 bases and J shed 9 bases, with 7 bases lying between them. This CDR3 spans 12 amino acids. Per germline, CDR1 SGHRS and CDR2 YFSETQ.

This clonotype was picked up many times. The chain recombines TRBV11-2 with TRBJ2-1; TRBD2 aligns across 12 bases. The CDR3 loop spans 15 amino acids. The J segment lost 2 bases and the V segment lost 6 bases, leaving 2 bases of the junction unmatched. From germline, CDR1 is SGHAT and CDR2 FQNNGV. The CDR3 DNA reads as TGTGCCAGCAGGACTAGCGGGAGTCCCTACAATGAGCAGTTCTTC. Encoded protein: CASRTSGSPYNEQFF.

This clonotype was detected many times. The gene calls are TRBV27 and TRBJ2-7; D unresolved. The germline V gene has CDR1 MNHEY and CDR2 SMNVEV (reference sequence). The CDR3 contains 14 residues. Trimming left V 4 bases short and J 0 bases short, with 10 bases between. CDR3 residues: CASSSHRNSYEQYF. The CDR3 region has the DNA TGTGCCAGCAGTTCCCACAGAAACTCCTACGAGCAGTACTTC.

The CDR3 nucleotides are TGTGCCAGCAGTACGACTAGCGGGAGTCGGGATGAGCAGTTCTTC. Encoded protein: CASSTTSGSRDEQFF. The genes are TRBV28 and TRBJ2-1; 12 bases fit TRBD2. The CDR3 is 15 amino acids. Germline CDR1 is MDHEN and CDR2 is SYDVKM. V trimming: 5 bases; J trimming: 8 bases; junction bases outside the gene matches: 7.

This clonotype was seen at least ten times. The chain joins TRBV27 to TRBJ1-5; D is unresolved. CDR1 is MNHEY and CDR2 is SMNVEV in the germline V gene (reference sequence). V lost 2 bases, J lost 6 bases, and 8 bases lay in between. The CDR3 sequence is 13 residues long. The CDR3 sequence: CASSLAATQPQHF. In DNA form, the CDR3 reads TGTGCCAGCAGTTTAGCGGCAACTCAGCCCCAGCATTTT.

This clonotype was seen repeatedly, ten times or more. The V and J genes are TRBV6-1 and TRBJ2-5; TRBD2 agrees at 16 bases. The ends lost 6 bases at V and 0 bases at J; junction bases unmatched: 10. This CDR3 has 19 amino acids. CDR1 and CDR2 from the germline V gene are MNHNS and SASEGT. CDR3: CASSPGTSGRAVYQETQYF. The CDR3 region has the DNA TGTGCCAGCAGCCCCGGGACTAGCGGGAGGGCCGTGTACCAAGAGACCCAGTACTTC.

This rearrangement joins TRBV7-2 to TRBJ1-1; 7 bases fit TRBD1. In germline, CDR1 is SGHTA, CDR2 FQGNSA. CDR3 length: 15 amino acids. The trim removed 1 base at V and 1 base at J, leaving 3 bases unmatched. The CDR3 sequence is CASSLGGQRNTEAFF. Here the CDR3 DNA reads TGTGCCAGCAGCTTAGGGGGACAGCGGAACACTGAAGCTTTCTTT. Drawing the rest from reference TRBV7-2 and TRBJ1-1, the complete variable domain is GAGVSQSPSNKVTEKGKDVELRCDPISGHTALYWYRQSLGQGLEFLIYFQGNSAPDKSGLPSDRFSAERTGGSVSTLTIQRTQQEDSAVYLCASSLGGQRNTEAFFGQGTRLTVV.

This clonotype was counted at least ten times. The gene calls are TRBV24-1 and TRBJ2-1; 9 nucleotides align to TRBD2. This CDR3 comprises 16 residues. The junction had 10 bases not matched to a gene; V was cut back by 4 bases and J by 7 bases. The V gene's germline CDR1 is KGHDR and CDR2 SFDVKD. The CDR3 is CATSESSGRSSNEQFF. The CDR3 DNA follows: TGTGCCACCAGTGAAAGTAGCGGGAGATCGTCGAATGAGCAGTTCTTC.

In this sample, this clonotype turned up many times. The gene calls are TRBV5-1 and TRBJ1-1; unclear D gene. Germline CDR1 is SGHRS and CDR2 is YFSETQ. Trimming shortened V by 5 bases and J by 1 base, and 9 bases separated the two germline ends. The CDR3 is 13 amino acids. The CDR3 nucleotides are TGCGCCAGCAGTTCTACTAAGAACACTGAAGCTTTCTTT. Translated, it gives CASSSTKNTEAFF.

Ten or more counts support this clonotype. The V call is TRBV10-3, the J call TRBJ1-2; no reliable D call. The germline gives CDR1 ENHRY, CDR2 SYGVKD. The V end was cut by 4 bases, the J end by 4 bases, with 7 bases between. This CDR3 region has 12 residues. CDR3 loop: CAISGSIYGYTF. The CDR3 DNA is TGTGCCATCAGTGGTTCAATCTATGGCTACACCTTC.

This clonotype was observed a handful of times. The chain carries TRBV11-2 and TRBJ2-3, with a tentative D call TRBD1 (6 bases). Trimming left V 4 bases short and J 4 bases short, with 12 bases between. Germline V lookup: CDR1 SGHAT, CDR2 FQNNGV. The CDR3 spans 14 residues. The CDR3 region is CASSWDQGSDTQYF. In DNA form, the CDR3 reads TGTGCCAGCAGCTGGGATCAGGGGTCAGATACGCAGTATTTT.

This clonotype was counted ten times or more. The chain carries TRBV2 and TRBJ1-1; tentatively, D is TRBD1 (6 bases). The length of the CDR3 is 13 residues. The germline V gene has CDR1 SNHLY and CDR2 FYNNEI. V lost 5 bases and J lost 10, with 17 bases in between. DNA for the CDR3: TGTGCCAGCAGTTGGGGGCGCAGCCGGGGAGCTTTCTTT. Translating gives CASSWGRSRGAFF.

The chain recombines TRBV5-1 with TRBJ1-3; tentatively, D is TRBD1 (5 bases). Germline V CDR1 and CDR2: SGHRS, YFSETQ. V lost 0 bases and J 3 bases, leaving 13 bases between the germline ends. The CDR3 runs to 16 residues. The CDR3 DNA reads as TGCGCCAGCAGCTTGGCCGGGGGACGTTTTGGAAACACCATATATTTT. Translating it yields CASSLAGGRFGNTIYF. The full variable domain, rest sourced from reference TRBV5-1 and TRBJ1-3, is KAGVTQTPRYLIKTRGQQVTLSCSPISGHRSVSWYQQTPGQGLQFLFEYFSETQRNKGNFPGRFSGRQFSNSRSEMNVSTLELGDSALYLCASSLAGGRFGNTIYFGEGSWLTVV.